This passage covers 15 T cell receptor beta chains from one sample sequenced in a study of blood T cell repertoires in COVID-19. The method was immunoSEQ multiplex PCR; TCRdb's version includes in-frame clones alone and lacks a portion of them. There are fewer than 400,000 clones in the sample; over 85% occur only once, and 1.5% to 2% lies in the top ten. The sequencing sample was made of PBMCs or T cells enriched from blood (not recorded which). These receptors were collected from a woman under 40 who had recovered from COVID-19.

This CDR3 reads CASSLSLTGVSTYEQYF. The CDR3 coding sequence is TGTGCCAGCAGCTTAAGTTTAACAGGGGTGTCAACCTACGAGCAGTACTTC. The gene calls are TRBV7-8 and TRBJ2-7; 7 nucleotides align to TRBD1. V trimming: 2 bases; J trimming: 2 bases; junction bases outside the gene matches: 12. This CDR3 is 17 amino acids long. Germline CDR1 and CDR2: SGHVS and FQNEAQ.

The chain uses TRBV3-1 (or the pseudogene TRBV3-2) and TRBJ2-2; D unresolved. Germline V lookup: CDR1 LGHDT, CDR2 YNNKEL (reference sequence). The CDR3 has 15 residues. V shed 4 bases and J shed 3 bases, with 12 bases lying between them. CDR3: CASSPRALDTGELFF. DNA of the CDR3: TGTGCCAGCAGCCCGAGAGCCTTAGACACCGGGGAGCTGTTTTTT.

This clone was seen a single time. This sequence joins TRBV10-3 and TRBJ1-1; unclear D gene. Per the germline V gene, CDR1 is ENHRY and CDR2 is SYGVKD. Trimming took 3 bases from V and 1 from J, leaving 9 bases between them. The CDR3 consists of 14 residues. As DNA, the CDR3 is TGTGCCATCAGTGAAATTCAAAAGAACACTGAAGCTTTCTTT. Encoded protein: CAISEIQKNTEAFF.

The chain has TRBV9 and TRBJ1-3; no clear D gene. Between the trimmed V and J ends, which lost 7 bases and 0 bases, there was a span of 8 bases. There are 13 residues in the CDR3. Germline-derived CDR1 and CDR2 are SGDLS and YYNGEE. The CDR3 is CASGRDSGNTIYF. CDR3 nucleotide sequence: TGTGCCAGCGGGCGGGACTCTGGAAACACCATATATTTT.

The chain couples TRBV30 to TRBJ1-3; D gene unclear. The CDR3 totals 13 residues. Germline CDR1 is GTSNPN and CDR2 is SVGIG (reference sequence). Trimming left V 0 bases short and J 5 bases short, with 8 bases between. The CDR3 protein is CAWSVLNRNTIYF. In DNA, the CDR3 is TGTGCCTGGAGTGTACTGAATCGAAACACCATATATTTT. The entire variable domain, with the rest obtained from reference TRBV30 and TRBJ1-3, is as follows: SQTIHQWPATLVQPVGSPLSLECTVEGTSNPNLYWYRQAAGRGLQLLFYSVGIGQISSEVPQNLSASRPQDRQFILSSKKLLLSDSGFYLCAWSVLNRNTIYFGEGSWLTVV.

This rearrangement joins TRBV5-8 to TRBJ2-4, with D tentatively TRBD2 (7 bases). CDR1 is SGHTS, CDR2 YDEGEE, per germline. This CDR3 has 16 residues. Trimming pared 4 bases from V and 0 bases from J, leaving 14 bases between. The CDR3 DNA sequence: TGTGCCAGCAGCCTGAGGGGGGGAATAGCCAAAAACATTCAGTACTTC. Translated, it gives CASSLRGGIAKNIQYF.

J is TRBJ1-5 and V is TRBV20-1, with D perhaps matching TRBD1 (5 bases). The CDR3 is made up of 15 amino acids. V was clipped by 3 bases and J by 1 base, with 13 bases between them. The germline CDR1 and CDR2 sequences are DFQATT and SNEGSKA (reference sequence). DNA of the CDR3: TGCAGTGCTAGTCTAGTACCAGGGAGCAATCAGCCCCAGCATTTT. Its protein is CSASLVPGSNQPQHF.

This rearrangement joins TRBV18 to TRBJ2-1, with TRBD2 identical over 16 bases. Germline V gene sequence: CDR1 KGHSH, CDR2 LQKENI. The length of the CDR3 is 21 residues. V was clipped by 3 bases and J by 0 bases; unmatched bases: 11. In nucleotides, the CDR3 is TGTGCCAGCTCACCCCTAACGGGACTAGCGGGGGGGCGGAACTCCTACAATGAGCAGTTCTTC. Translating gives CASSPLTGLAGGRNSYNEQFF. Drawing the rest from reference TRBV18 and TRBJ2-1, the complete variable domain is NAGVMQNPRHLVRRRGQEARLRCSPMKGHSHVYWYRQLPEEGLKFMVYLQKENIIDESGMPKERFSAEFPKEGPSILRIQQVVRGDSAAYFCASSPLTGLAGGRNSYNEQFFGPGTRLTVL.

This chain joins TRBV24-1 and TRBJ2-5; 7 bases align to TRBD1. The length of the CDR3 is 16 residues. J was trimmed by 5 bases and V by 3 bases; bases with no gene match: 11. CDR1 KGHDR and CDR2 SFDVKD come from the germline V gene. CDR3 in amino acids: CATSDSRTGNSETQYF. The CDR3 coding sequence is TGTGCCACCAGTGATAGTAGGACAGGCAATTCGGAGACCCAGTACTTC.

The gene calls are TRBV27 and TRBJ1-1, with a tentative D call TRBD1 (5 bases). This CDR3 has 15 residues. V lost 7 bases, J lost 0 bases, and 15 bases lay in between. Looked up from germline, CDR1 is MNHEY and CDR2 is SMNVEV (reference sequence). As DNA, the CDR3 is TGTGCCAGCAAAAAGGAGAAGGGGCTGAACACTGAAGCTTTCTTT. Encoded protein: CASKKEKGLNTEAFF.

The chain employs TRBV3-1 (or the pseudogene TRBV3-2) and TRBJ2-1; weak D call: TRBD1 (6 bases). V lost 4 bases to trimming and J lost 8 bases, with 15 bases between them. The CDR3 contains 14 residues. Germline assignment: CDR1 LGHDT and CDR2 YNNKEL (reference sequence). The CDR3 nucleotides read TGTGCCAGCAGCCCGGGGAACAGGGCGGATGAGCAGTTCTTC. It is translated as CASSPGNRADEQFF.

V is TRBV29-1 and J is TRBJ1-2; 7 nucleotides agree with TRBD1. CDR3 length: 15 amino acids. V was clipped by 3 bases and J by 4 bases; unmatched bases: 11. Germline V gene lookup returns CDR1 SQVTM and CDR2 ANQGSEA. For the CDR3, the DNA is TGCAGCGTTGAGGCGAAGGGGGCGCGGACCTATGGCTACACCTTC. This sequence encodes CSVEAKGARTYGYTF.

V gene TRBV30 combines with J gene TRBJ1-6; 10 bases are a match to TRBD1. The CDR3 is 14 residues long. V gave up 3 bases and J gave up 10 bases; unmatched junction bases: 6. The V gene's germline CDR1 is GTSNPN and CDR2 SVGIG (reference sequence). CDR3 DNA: TGTGCCTGGAGGCCCGGGACAGGGGTCTCACCCCTCCACTTT. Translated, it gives CAWRPGTGVSPLHF.

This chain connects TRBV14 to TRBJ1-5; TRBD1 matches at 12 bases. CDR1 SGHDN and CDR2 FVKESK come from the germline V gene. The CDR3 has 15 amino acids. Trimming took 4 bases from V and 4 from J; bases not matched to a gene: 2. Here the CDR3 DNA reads TGTGCCAGCAGCCGGGACAGGGGGCAAAATCAGCCCCAGCATTTT. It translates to CASSRDRGQNQPQHF.

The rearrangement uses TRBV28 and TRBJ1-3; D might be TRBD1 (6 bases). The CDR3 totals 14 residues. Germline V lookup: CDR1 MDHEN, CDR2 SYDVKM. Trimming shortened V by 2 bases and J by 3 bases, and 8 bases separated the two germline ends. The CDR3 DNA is TGTGCCAGCAGTTTAGGGGGCGGTGGAAACACCATATATTTT. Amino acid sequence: CASSLGGGGNTIYF.